This TCR beta chain was retrieved from a study of long-term antiretroviral therapy in people with HIV. Germline values: CDR1 SNHLY, CDR2 FYNNEI. The CDR3 is made up of 14 amino acids. A v3.0 immunoSEQ assay was performed at survey level. Sequencing used immunoSEQ multiplex PCR; TCRdb keeps in-frame clones, though not all of them. The sample holds roughly 30,000 clones, 93% seen once. Notes on the study in general: Controls showed broader CDR3 length ranges than did the HIV repertoires.

About this clone: Antigen: not known. The junction departs from germline at one end; a sequencing error may be responsible.

Sample: unsorted PBMCs, taken less than 6.8 years after starting antiretroviral therapy. The chain has TRBV2 and TRBJ2-7; 10 bases fit TRBD2. The sequence was collected from a woman aged 40-49 years with HIV. The CDR3 spells CASSDAGLPSGGNF. The CDR3 DNA reads TGTGCCAGCAGTGATGCTGGTCTGCCTAGCGGGGGAAACTTC.